These 13 T cell receptor beta chains share one sample of origin, sequenced in a study of T cell repertoires in cytomegalovirus infection. These receptors have no identified antigens. TCRdb fed the reads into MiXCR, producing one record per CDR3 protein. Of a few hundred thousand distinct CDR3 sequences listed, around a quarter are singletons. The specimen comprised cultured PBMCs, sampled from culture after CMV antigen stimulation. These receptors were collected from a human donor in good health (CMV status not recorded). Some clones in this sample may be carry-over from other donors' samples.

Here the CDR3 DNA reads TGCAGTGCTAGAAGAAGAAGGACAGGCGATGACTACGAGCAGTACTTC. Encoded protein: CSARRRRTGDDYEQYF. V is TRBV20-1 and J is TRBJ2-7, with 7 bases identical to TRBD1. The CDR3 runs 16 residues. CDR1 is DFQATT and CDR2 is SNEGSKA in the germline V gene (reference sequence). The junction had 13 bases not matched to a gene; V was cut back by 2 bases and J by 3 bases.

This clonotype was picked up a small number of times. This chain links TRBV7-2 with TRBJ2-1; 10 bases are a match to TRBD2. CDR1 is SGHTA, CDR2 FQGNSA, per germline. The CDR3 totals 12 residues. Unmatched junction bases numbered 3, after V lost 6 bases and J lost 10 bases. The CDR3 here is CASRLLAGEQFF. CDR3 nucleotides: TGTGCCAGCAGGTTACTAGCGGGGGAGCAGTTCTTC.

There are many counts of this clonotype. V gene TRBV7-2 combines with J gene TRBJ1-2; 11 bases match TRBD1. Germline V gene data show CDR1 as SGHTA and CDR2 as FQGNSA. The CDR3 covers 15 residues. J gave up 1 base and V 5 bases, and 3 bases lay outside the gene matches. CDR3 bases: TGTGCCAGCAGCCGGGACAGGGGGAGTAACTATGGCTACACCTTC. It translates to CASSRDRGSNYGYTF. The complete variable domain, with remaining parts taken from reference TRBV7-2 and TRBJ1-2, reads GAGVSQSPSNKVTEKGKDVELRCDPISGHTALYWYRQSLGQGLEFLIYFQGNSAPDKSGLPSDRFSAERTGGSVSTLTIQRTQQEDSAVYLCASSRDRGSNYGYTFGSGTRLTVV.

This chain joins TRBV7-6 and TRBJ1-2, with a possible D match to TRBD1 (5 bases). The ends were cut back, 8 bases at V and 8 bases at J, with 18 bases in the middle. Germline V gene lookup returns CDR1 SGHVS and CDR2 FNYEAQ. This CDR3 has 13 amino acids. The CDR3 DNA reads as TGTGCCAGCGCCCTCCCCGTACGGGGCGGCTACACCTTC. Its translation: CASALPVRGGYTF. Full variable domain (outside the CDR3, taken from reference TRBV7-6 and TRBJ1-2): GAGVSQSPRYKVTKRGQDVALRCDPISGHVSLYWYRQALGQGPEFLTYFNYEAQQDKSGLPNDRFSAERPEGSISTLTIQRTEQRDSAMYRCASALPVRGGYTFGSGTRLTVV.

This clonotype came up once. The chain recombines TRBV7-9 with TRBJ1-1, with 10 bases identical to TRBD1. The CDR3 sequence is 16 residues long. Germline V gives CDR1 SEHNR, CDR2 FQNEAQ (reference sequence). V dropped 5 bases and J dropped 6; count of bases not matched to a gene: 12. The CDR3 loop reads CASSLRQGAGSPEAFF. Here the CDR3 DNA reads TGTGCCAGCAGCCTTCGACAGGGGGCGGGAAGCCCTGAAGCTTTCTTT.

The CDR3, as DNA: TGTGCCAGCAGCTTTAGGGACTATCCCACAGATACGCAGTATTTT. It yields the protein CASSFRDYPTDTQYF. V usage is TRBV11-2 and J usage is TRBJ2-3; 7 positions match TRBD2. The CDR3 sequence is 15 residues long. From germline, CDR1 is SGHAT and CDR2 FQNNGV. The V gene end was trimmed by 3 bases and the J gene end by 2 bases; junction bases not matched to a gene: 5.

This clonotype was seen more than once but under ten times. This chain joins TRBV24-1 and TRBJ2-3, with D unclear. This CDR3 comprises 14 residues. Germline V CDR1 and CDR2: KGHDR, SFDVKD. Trimming took 9 bases from V and 2 from J, leaving 14 bases between them. For the CDR3, the DNA is TGTGCCACCGCCGAGGACCGGACCACAGATACGCAGTATTTT. Its translation is CATAEDRTTDTQYF.

This CDR3 reads CASTALASGNNEQFF. The CDR3 DNA is TGTGCCAGCACGGCGTTGGCTAGCGGTAACAATGAGCAGTTCTTC. This rearrangement joins TRBV27 to TRBJ2-1; TRBD2 matches 7 bases. CDR1 and CDR2 (germline): MNHEY, SMNVEV (reference sequence). Trimming removed 7 bases from V and 5 bases from J; junction bases left unmatched: 11. The CDR3 covers 15 residues.

A few counts support this clonotype. This sequence joins TRBV12-3 or TRBV12-4 and TRBJ1-5, with D hard to call. The CDR3 has 13 residues. The V end was cut by 2 bases, the J end by 7 bases, with 9 bases between. The CDR3 here is CASSLFRQQPQHF. Here the CDR3 DNA reads TGTGCCAGCAGTTTATTCCGGCAGCAGCCCCAGCATTTT.

J is TRBJ1-4 and V is TRBV11-2; D is possibly TRBD1 (5 bases). The germline V and J ends were trimmed by 4 bases and 6 bases, with 15 bases remaining between them. Germline CDR1 reads SGHAT; CDR2 reads FQNNGV. The CDR3 has 15 residues. CDR3 coding DNA: TGTGCCAGCAGCTCTTCGGGGCAGCCTTATGAAAAACTGTTTTTT. It encodes CASSSSGQPYEKLFF.

The V gene is TRBV29-1, the J gene TRBJ2-4; D not certain. CDR3 length: 14 amino acids. Germline V gives CDR1 SQVTM, CDR2 ANQGSEA. V was clipped by 5 bases and J by 1 base, with 12 bases between them. The CDR3 DNA is TGCAGCGTTCATCCCCTGGGTGCCAAAAACATTCAGTACTTC. Protein: CSVHPLGAKNIQYF.

This chain joins TRBV20-1 and TRBJ2-7; 8 bases align to TRBD2. Unmatched junction bases numbered 3, after V lost 5 bases and J lost 0 bases. The CDR3 contains 13 residues. The germline gives CDR1 DFQATT, CDR2 SNEGSKA (reference sequence). CDR3 in amino acids: CSAPGTSSYEQYF. In nucleotides, the CDR3 is TGCAGTGCTCCCGGGACTAGCTCCTACGAGCAGTACTTC.

This chain uses TRBV6-5 with TRBJ2-1; 9 nucleotides line up with TRBD2. With 8 bases clipped from V and 4 bases from J, the junction kept 6 bases outside the gene matches. CDR1 and CDR2 (germline): MNHEY, SVGAGI. The CDR3 totals 14 residues. CDR3 loop: CASLPSGEYNEQFF. CDR3 DNA sequence: TGTGCCAGCCTACCTAGCGGGGAATACAATGAGCAGTTCTTC.